The rows below give T cell receptor beta chains drawn from one sample of a study of blood T cell repertoires in COVID-19. This table comes from immunoSEQ multiplex PCR, and its TCRdb copy is limited to in-frame clones, with some not included. The profile shows 30,000 to 35,000 clones, about 90% of them singletons. The specimen was peripheral blood. The source of these receptors is a woman between 35 and 50 years old with active or convalescent COVID-19. CDR3s include the opening cysteine and the closing phenylalanine or tryptophan. D genes are given only for firm matches. Rows give clone size only sometimes, using once, few, many, or a class for an expanded clone.

clone_size: NA; j_call: TRBJ2-1; cdr3_length: 15; v_call: TRBV9; d_call: NA; cdr3_aa: CASSVGRRVANEQFF; cdr3_nt: TGTGCCAGCAGCGTAGGCAGGCGGGTCGCCAATGAGCAGTTCTTC
clone_size: NA; j_call: TRBJ1-1; cdr3_length: 14; v_call: TRBV6-2/TRBV6-3; d_call: NA; cdr3_aa: CASSYSPGSTEAFF; cdr3_nt: TGTGCCAGCAGTTACTCCCCGGGGAGCACTGAAGCTTTCTTT
clone_size: NA; j_call: TRBJ2-7; cdr3_length: 17; v_call: TRBV11-2; d_call: TRBD2; cdr3_aa: CASSYPSGGHFSYEQYF; cdr3_nt: TGTGCCAGCAGCTACCCTAGCGGGGGGCACTTCTCCTACGAGCAGTACTTC
clone_size: NA; j_call: TRBJ1-4; cdr3_length: 14; v_call: TRBV2; d_call: TRBD1; cdr3_aa: CASSLDRGEEKLFF; cdr3_nt: TGTGCCAGCAGCCTGGACAGGGGAGAGGAAAAACTGTTTTTT
clone_size: NA; j_call: TRBJ1-2; cdr3_length: 15; v_call: TRBV28; d_call: TRBD1; cdr3_aa: CASSLTGEYSYGYTF; cdr3_nt: TGTGCCAGCAGTCTCACAGGGGAATATAGCTATGGCTACACCTTC
clone_size: NA; j_call: TRBJ1-1; cdr3_length: 14; v_call: TRBV5-6; d_call: NA; cdr3_aa: CASSLDKGGLEAFF; cdr3_nt: TGTGCCAGCAGCTTGGATAAAGGGGGTCTTGAAGCTTTCTTT
clone_size: NA; j_call: TRBJ2-1; cdr3_length: 15; v_call: TRBV27; d_call: NA; cdr3_aa: CASSLTGVGYNEQFF; cdr3_nt: TGTGCCAGCAGTTTAACGGGAGTAGGGTACAATGAGCAGTTCTTC
clone_size: NA; j_call: TRBJ1-6; cdr3_length: 18; v_call: TRBV18; d_call: TRBD1; cdr3_aa: CASSPNRGQGSTGSPLHF; cdr3_nt: TGTGCCAGCTCACCCAACAGAGGACAGGGCTCAACTGGGTCACCCCTCCACTTT
clone_size: NA; j_call: TRBJ2-1; cdr3_length: 15; v_call: TRBV6-1; d_call: TRBD1; cdr3_aa: CASSDRGLSDNEQFF; cdr3_nt: TGTGCCAGCAGTGACAGGGGGCTTAGTGACAATGAGCAGTTCTTC
clone_size: NA; j_call: TRBJ2-3; cdr3_length: 13; v_call: TRBV19; d_call: NA; cdr3_aa: CASSGRLTDTQYF; cdr3_nt: TGTGCCAGTAGTGGGCGCCTCACAGATACGCAGTATTTT
clone_size: NA; j_call: TRBJ2-7; cdr3_length: 14; v_call: TRBV10-2; d_call: NA; cdr3_aa: CASSEFSRRNEQYF; cdr3_nt: TGCGCCAGCAGTGAGTTTAGCAGGAGGAACGAGCAGTACTTC
clone_size: once; j_call: TRBJ1-1; cdr3_length: 17; v_call: TRBV11-2; d_call: TRBD1; cdr3_aa: CASRMWGQHRLDTEAFF; cdr3_nt: TGTGCCAGCAGGATGTGGGGACAGCATCGGTTGGACACTGAAGCTTTCTTT
clone_size: NA; j_call: TRBJ1-3; cdr3_length: 15; v_call: TRBV7-9; d_call: NA; cdr3_aa: CASSFGGERGNTIYF; cdr3_nt: TGTGCCAGCAGCTTTGGAGGGGAACGCGGAAACACCATATATTTT
clone_size: once; j_call: TRBJ1-2; cdr3_length: 14; v_call: TRBV5-1; d_call: TRBD1; cdr3_aa: CASSLRQGAFGYTF; cdr3_nt: TGCGCCAGCAGCTTGCGGCAGGGGGCCTTTGGCTACACCTTC
clone_size: NA; j_call: TRBJ2-7; cdr3_length: 16; v_call: TRBV4-2; d_call: TRBD2; cdr3_aa: CASSQEMASGTYEQYF; cdr3_nt: TGTGCCAGCAGCCAAGAGATGGCTAGCGGGACCTACGAGCAGTACTTC
clone_size: NA; j_call: TRBJ2-7; cdr3_length: 13; v_call: TRBV12-3/TRBV12-4; d_call: TRBD1; cdr3_aa: CASSLGRGLEQYF; cdr3_nt: TGTGCCAGCAGTTTGGGCAGGGGGCTCGAGCAGTACTTC
clone_size: NA; j_call: TRBJ1-5; cdr3_length: 16; v_call: TRBV28; d_call: NA; cdr3_aa: CASSLGQPYSNQPQHF; cdr3_nt: TGTGCCAGCAGTTTAGGACAGCCTTATAGCAATCAGCCCCAGCATTTT
clone_size: NA; j_call: TRBJ2-5; cdr3_length: 14; v_call: TRBV11-2; d_call: TRBD1; cdr3_aa: CASSFNRGPETQYF; cdr3_nt: TGTGCCAGCAGCTTTAACAGGGGGCCTGAGACCCAGTACTTC
clone_size: NA; j_call: TRBJ1-1; cdr3_length: 13; v_call: TRBV10-1; d_call: NA; cdr3_aa: CASSTVGNTEAFF; cdr3_nt: TGCGCCAGCAGTACCGTCGGGAACACTGAAGCTTTCTTT
clone_size: NA; j_call: TRBJ2-7; cdr3_length: 15; v_call: TRBV5-1; d_call: NA; cdr3_aa: CASSYWGSVAYEQYF; cdr3_nt: TGCGCCAGCAGCTATTGGGGCTCTGTAGCCTACGAGCAGTACTTC
clone_size: few; j_call: TRBJ1-1; cdr3_length: 15; v_call: TRBV5-4; d_call: NA; cdr3_aa: CASSPRAGLNTEAFF; cdr3_nt: TGTGCCAGCAGCCCGCGCGCCGGGTTGAACACTGAAGCTTTCTTT
clone_size: few; j_call: TRBJ1-3; cdr3_length: 16; v_call: TRBV5-5; d_call: TRBD1; cdr3_aa: CASSLEGGLSGNTIYF; cdr3_nt: TGTGCCAGCAGCTTGGAAGGGGGCCTCTCTGGAAACACCATATATTTT
clone_size: NA; j_call: TRBJ2-2; cdr3_length: 16; v_call: TRBV19; d_call: NA; cdr3_aa: CASSISVGVDTGELFF; cdr3_nt: TGTGCCAGTAGTATATCAGTGGGAGTGGATACCGGGGAGCTGTTTTTT
clone_size: once; j_call: TRBJ1-1; cdr3_length: 14; v_call: TRBV19; d_call: NA; cdr3_aa: CASSIGGGGIEAFF; cdr3_nt: TGTGCCAGTAGTATAGGCGGGGGGGGGATTGAAGCTTTCTTT
clone_size: NA; j_call: TRBJ1-4; cdr3_length: 14; v_call: TRBV28; d_call: NA; cdr3_aa: CASSDSLGGEKLFF; cdr3_nt: TGTGCCAGCAGTGACAGTTTGGGAGGCGAAAAACTGTTTTTT
clone_size: once; j_call: TRBJ2-3; cdr3_length: 17; v_call: TRBV7-2; d_call: NA; cdr3_aa: CASSLVLGGTLTVTQYF; cdr3_nt: TGTGCCAGCAGCTTAGTCCTTGGCGGGACCCTTACGGTTACGCAGTATTTT
clone_size: once; j_call: TRBJ2-7; cdr3_length: 14; v_call: TRBV21-1; d_call: NA; cdr3_aa: CASSKADSSYEQYF; cdr3_nt: TGTGCCAGCAGCAAAGCCGACAGCTCCTACGAGCAGTACTTC
clone_size: NA; j_call: TRBJ1-1; cdr3_length: 15; v_call: TRBV5-1; d_call: TRBD1; cdr3_aa: CASSLEDRMNTEAFF; cdr3_nt: TGCGCCAGCAGCTTGGAGGACAGGATGAACACTGAAGCTTTCTTT
clone_size: NA; j_call: TRBJ1-2; cdr3_length: 14; v_call: TRBV19; d_call: TRBD1; cdr3_aa: CASRTRQGDYGYTF; cdr3_nt: TGTGCCAGTAGAACGAGACAGGGTGACTATGGCTACACCTTC
clone_size: NA; j_call: TRBJ2-5; cdr3_length: 16; v_call: TRBV7-2; d_call: TRBD2; cdr3_aa: CASSWRLAGGGETQYF; cdr3_nt: TGTGCCAGCAGCTGGAGGCTAGCGGGGGGTGGTGAGACCCAGTACTTC
clone_size: NA; j_call: TRBJ1-2; cdr3_length: 17; v_call: TRBV27; d_call: TRBD1; cdr3_aa: CASGTGTGIITNYGYTF; cdr3_nt: TGTGCCAGCGGAACAGGGACAGGGATTATTACTAACTATGGCTACACCTTC
clone_size: NA; j_call: TRBJ1-3; cdr3_length: 13; v_call: TRBV5-6; d_call: NA; cdr3_aa: CASSSLRGNTIYF; cdr3_nt: TGTGCCAGCAGCTCCCTGAGGGGAAACACCATATATTTT